Detailed here is one TCR beta chain. This specimen comes from a study of blood T cell repertoires in COVID-19. Per the original methods: By means of reference gene primer amplification, nucleated cell counts were estimated. Only in-frame clones appear in the TCRdb table, and some are missing; sequencing was by immunoSEQ multiplex PCR. That table is the source of V, J and clone size, and D and trimming were worked out from the DNA. The sample carries about 190,000 clones, around four fifths recorded once. The CDR3 is 16 residues long. The germline CDR1 and CDR2 sequences are KGHSH and LQKENI. Trimming shortened V by 5 bases and J by 3 bases, and 18 bases separated the two germline ends.

The chain links TRBV18 to TRBJ2-3; weak D call: TRBD2 (5 bases). This receptor was taken from a human donor in a cohort sampled during active COVID-19. Sequencing used peripheral blood. CDR3 nucleotides: TGTGCCAGCTCAACCCCCGAAGCGGACGGGACAGATACGCAGTATTTT. Its protein is CASSTPEADGTDTQYF.